This T cell receptor beta chain was identified in a study of graft-versus-host responses after intestinal transplantation. The overall study: Recipients were given multivisceral, liver-intestinal, or isolated intestinal transplants. All recipients were given anti-thymocyte globulin induction, and tacrolimus and steroids were then administered for about three years.

Generated by immunoSEQ multiplex PCR, the TCRdb table keeps only in-frame clones and is missing some. The table includes 35,000 to 40,000 clones, 75% to 90% detected once. This CDR3 is built from 18 residues. Trimming took off 3 bases at V and 2 bases at J, with 21 bases between the two ends. Germline V gene data show CDR1 as LNHNV and CDR2 as YYDKDF (reference sequence). The authors processed graft tissue to release intraepithelial and lamina propria lymphocytes. The chain carries TRBV15 and TRBJ2-3, with a weak D call TRBD2 (6 bases). This clonotype was sampled from a human patient who received an intestinal transplant, so some T cells may come from the graft donor. This specimen was ileum tissue, taken less than 210 days after intestinal transplant. The CDR3 DNA reads TGTGCCACCAGCAGGGCTGCGACTAGTATTTTGTTCACAGATACGCAGTATTTT. The encoded protein is CATSRAATSILFTDTQYF.